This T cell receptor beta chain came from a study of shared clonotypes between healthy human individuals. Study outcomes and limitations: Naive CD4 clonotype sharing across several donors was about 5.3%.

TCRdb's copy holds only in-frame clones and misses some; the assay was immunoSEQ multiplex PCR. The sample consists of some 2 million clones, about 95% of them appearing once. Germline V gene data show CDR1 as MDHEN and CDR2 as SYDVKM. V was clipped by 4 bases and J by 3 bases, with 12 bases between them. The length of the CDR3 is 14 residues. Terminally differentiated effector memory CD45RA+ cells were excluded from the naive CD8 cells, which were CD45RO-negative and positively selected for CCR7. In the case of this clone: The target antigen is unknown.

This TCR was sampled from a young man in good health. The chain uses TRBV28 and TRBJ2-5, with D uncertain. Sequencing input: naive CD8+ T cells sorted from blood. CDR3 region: CASSSSFGEETQYF. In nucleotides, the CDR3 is TGTGCCAGCAGTTCCTCGTTTGGGGAAGAGACCCAGTACTTC.